A single sample gave rise to the 32 T cell receptor beta chains below, sequenced in a study of blood T cell repertoires in COVID-19. This table comes from immunoSEQ multiplex PCR, and its TCRdb copy is limited to in-frame clones, with some not included. The sample holds 350,000 or so clones, approximately 89% seen once. The sample comprised peripheral blood. These receptors came from a woman aged 25 to 39 with COVID-19, enrolled during active disease.

V and J are TRBV5-5 and TRBJ1-6; D is ambiguous. Germline CDR1 SGHKS, CDR2 YYEKEE (reference sequence). The V end was cut by 6 bases, the J end by 7 bases, with 17 bases between. CDR3 length equals 15 residues. Written as DNA, the CDR3 is TGTGCCAGCAAATGGTTGTTCCGAGGAAATTCACCCCTCCACTTT. Its translation is CASKWLFRGNSPLHF. The whole variable domain, filled in from reference TRBV5-5 and TRBJ1-6, reads DAGVTQSPTHLIKTRGQQVTLRCSPISGHKSVSWYQQVLGQGPQFIFQYYEKEERGRGNFPDRFSARQFPNYSSELNVNALLLGDSALYLCASKWLFRGNSPLHFGNGTRLTVT.

V gene TRBV7-6 combines with J gene TRBJ2-7, with 11 bases that match TRBD2. The germline V gene encodes CDR1 SGHVS and CDR2 FNYEAQ. The CDR3 contains 15 residues. Trimming cost V 1 base and J 5 bases; bases outside gene matches: 4. This CDR3 is CASSLGSSGGNEQYF. As DNA, the CDR3 is TGTGCCAGCAGCTTAGGGTCTAGCGGGGGGAACGAGCAGTACTTC.

The chain employs TRBV3-1 (or the pseudogene TRBV3-2) and TRBJ1-1; tentatively, D is TRBD1 (6 bases). CDR3 length: 14 amino acids. CDR1 is LGHDT, CDR2 YNNKEL, per germline (reference sequence). V lost 3 bases and J 2 bases, leaving 10 bases between the germline ends. CDR3 sequence (DNA): TGTGCCAGCAGCCAGTACAGGGACAACACTGAAGCTTTCTTT. Translating gives CASSQYRDNTEAFF.

This chain joins TRBV7-9 and TRBJ2-1; 9 positions match TRBD2. Germline lookup yields CDR1 SEHNR and CDR2 FQNEAQ (reference sequence). The CDR3 sequence is 15 residues long. The V and J ends lost 1 base and 6 bases, in that order; junction bases with no gene match: 4. CDR3 in amino acids: CASSLVAGAPNEQFF. CDR3 bases: TGTGCCAGCAGCTTAGTAGCGGGGGCGCCCAATGAGCAGTTCTTC. The whole variable domain, remainder taken from reference TRBV7-9 and TRBJ2-1, is DTGVSQNPRHKITKRGQNVTFRCDPISEHNRLYWYRQTLGQGPEFLTYFQNEAQLEKSRLLSDRFSAERPKGSFSTLEIQRTEQGDSAMYLCASSLVAGAPNEQFFGPGTRLTVL.

The chain uses TRBV12-3 or TRBV12-4 and TRBJ1-3; tentatively, D is TRBD1 (6 bases). CDR3 size: 13 residues. The V and J ends lost 8 bases and 2 bases respectively, with 10 bases between them. The CDR3 DNA reads TGTGCCAGCCTTTGGACAGCTGGAAACACCATATATTTT. Its translation: CASLWTAGNTIYF.

The V call is TRBV19, the J call TRBJ2-2; 9 bases line up with TRBD1. V was pared by 3 bases and J by 0 bases, with 8 bases of the junction left unmatched. CDR3 length equals 18 residues. Germline V gene data show CDR1 as LNHDA and CDR2 as SQIVND (reference sequence). Here the CDR3 DNA reads TGTGCCAGTAGTATCCCGGGACAGGGTTCAACGAACACCGGGGAGCTGTTTTTT. Translating gives CASSIPGQGSTNTGELFF.

This clone was found a few times. This sequence joins TRBV9 and TRBJ2-2; maybe TRBD2 (5 bases). Germline lookup yields CDR1 SGDLS and CDR2 YYNGEE. The V gene lost 3 bases and the J gene lost 7 bases, with 13 bases spanning the gap. This CDR3 is 14 amino acids long. The chain's CDR3 is CASSGARGHGELFF. The CDR3 nucleotides are TGTGCCAGCAGCGGGGCACGAGGGCACGGGGAGCTGTTTTTT.

The chain links TRBV6-5 to TRBJ2-2, with a possible D match to TRBD2 (6 bases). The CDR3 totals 13 residues. The germline V and J ends were trimmed by 7 bases and 6 bases, with 12 bases remaining between them. Germline CDR1 MNHEY, CDR2 SVGAGI. The CDR3 DNA sequence: TGTGCCAGCACTCCTTCGGGGGCCGGGGAGCTGTTTTTT. Encoded protein: CASTPSGAGELFF.

This sequence joins TRBV19 and TRBJ2-5, with TRBD2 matching over 7 bases. The V gene's germline CDR1 is LNHDA and CDR2 SQIVND (reference sequence). The V gene end was trimmed by 3 bases and the J gene end by 4 bases; junction bases not matched to a gene: 14. The CDR3 covers 17 residues. The CDR3 here is CASSMLGGRGRSETQYF. CDR3 DNA: TGTGCCAGTAGTATGTTGGGAGGGAGGGGACGATCAGAGACCCAGTACTTC.

This chain connects TRBV4-2 to TRBJ2-7; TRBD1 matches at 8 bases. J was trimmed by 5 bases and V by 2 bases; bases with no gene match: 5. Germline V gene lookup returns CDR1 LGHNA and CDR2 YNFKEQ. CDR3 size: 14 residues. The CDR3 DNA follows: TGTGCCAGCAGCCAAACAGGACAGGGCCACGAGCAGTACTTC. It codes for CASSQTGQGHEQYF.

The chain has TRBV7-9 and TRBJ1-2, with 7 positions matching TRBD1. Germline CDR1 reads SEHNR; CDR2 reads FQNEAQ (reference sequence). The ends lost 5 bases at V and 3 bases at J; junction bases unmatched: 9. The CDR3 length is 15 residues. The CDR3 nucleotides read TGTGCCAGCAGCCCGTGGGACAGCGACGACTATGGCTACACCTTC. Its protein product is CASSPWDSDDYGYTF. Based on the CDR3 plus reference TRBV7-9 and TRBJ1-2, the full variable domain is DTGVSQNPRHKITKRGQNVTFRCDPISEHNRLYWYRQTLGQGPEFLTYFQNEAQLEKSRLLSDRFSAERPKGSFSTLEIQRTEQGDSAMYLCASSPWDSDDYGYTFGSGTRLTVV.

The V gene is TRBV7-2, the J gene TRBJ1-2; possibly TRBD1 for D (5 bases). The ends were cut back, 3 bases at V and 8 bases at J, with 13 bases in the middle. The CDR3 runs 13 residues. Germline assignment: CDR1 SGHTA and CDR2 FQGNSA. CDR3 region: CASSFRQGGGYTF. CDR3 sequence (DNA): TGTGCCAGCAGCTTTCGGCAGGGAGGGGGCTACACCTTC.

This chain uses TRBV3-1 (or the pseudogene TRBV3-2) with TRBJ2-5; 10 bases match TRBD2. The CDR3 extends over 16 amino acids. The germline CDR1 and CDR2 sequences are LGHDT and YNNKEL (reference sequence). The V segment lost 0 bases and the J segment 4 bases; nucleotides outside the gene matches: 5. The CDR3 loop reads CASSQEIAGGRETQYF. DNA of the CDR3: TGTGCCAGCAGCCAAGAGATAGCGGGGGGAAGAGAGACCCAGTACTTC.

This sequence joins TRBV24-1 and TRBJ2-1; D may be TRBD2 (5 bases). The CDR3 has 16 residues. The germline V gene has CDR1 KGHDR and CDR2 SFDVKD. V lost 1 base to trimming and J lost 6 bases, with 15 bases between them. CDR3: CATSDFRGLSGNEQFF. The CDR3 DNA reads TGTGCCACCAGTGATTTCCGGGGATTGTCGGGCAATGAGCAGTTCTTC.

The chain has TRBV15 and TRBJ2-1; TRBD2 matches 11 bases. V lost 2 bases, J lost 8 bases, and 5 bases stayed unmatched. CDR1 and CDR2 (germline): LNHNV, YYDKDF (reference sequence). This CDR3 region has 15 residues. CDR3 nucleotide sequence: TGTGCCACCAGCAGATCCTTAGCGGGGGGGCATGAGCAGTTCTTC. This translates into CATSRSLAGGHEQFF. The variable domain in full, with the rest retrieved from reference TRBV15 and TRBJ2-1, is DAMVIQNPRYQVTQFGKPVTLSCSQTLNHNVMYWYQQKSSQAPKLLFHYYDKDFNNEADTPDNFQSRRPNTSFCFLDIRSPGLGDTAMYLCATSRSLAGGHEQFFGPGTRLTVL.

This sequence joins TRBV7-8 and TRBJ1-1; TRBD1 aligns across 7 bases. Germline assignment: CDR1 SGHVS and CDR2 FQNEAQ. The ends lost 11 bases at V and 5 bases at J; junction bases unmatched: 8. This CDR3 is built from 12 residues. The CDR3, as DNA: TGTGCCGCCCAGGGGGAGGCGACTGAAGCTTTCTTT. Its translation is CAAQGEATEAFF.

This clone was observed a few times. The chain uses TRBV7-2 and TRBJ1-3; 8 positions agree with TRBD1. The CDR3 totals 14 residues. With V trimmed by 5 bases and J by 5 bases, 5 bases remained unmatched. Germline V CDR1 and CDR2: SGHTA, FQGNSA. Here the CDR3 DNA reads TGTGCCAGCAGCCCCGGACAGGGCCGAAACACCATATATTTT. Protein sequence: CASSPGQGRNTIYF.

The chain has TRBV7-8 and TRBJ1-2; D might be TRBD1 (6 bases). This CDR3 has 15 residues. Germline loops: CDR1 SGHVS, CDR2 FQNEAQ. V shed 5 bases and J shed 8 bases, with 21 bases lying between them. The CDR3 DNA follows: TGTGCCAGCAGCGCCACGACAGGACTTACGTCCGGCTACACCTTC. Residues: CASSATTGLTSGYTF. Using reference TRBV7-8 and TRBJ1-2 for the parts outside the CDR3, the full variable domain is GAGVSQSPRYKVAKRGQDVALRCDPISGHVSLFWYQQALGQGPEFLTYFQNEAQLDKSGLPSDRFFAERPEGSVSTLKIQRTQQEDSAVYLCASSATTGLTSGYTFGSGTRLTVV.

J is TRBJ1-2 and V is TRBV24-1; 8 bases fit TRBD1. After removal of 8 bases from V and 8 bases from J, the junction contained 12 bases not matched to a gene. The CDR3 contains 14 residues. Germline V CDR1 and CDR2: KGHDR, SFDVKD. CDR3 amino acids: CATTDGQGSRGYTF. CDR3 in DNA: TGTGCCACCACCGACGGACAGGGCTCGAGAGGCTACACCTTC.

The rearrangement links TRBV29-1 to TRBJ2-7; 8 bases are a match to TRBD2. From germline, CDR1 is SQVTM and CDR2 ANQGSEA. This CDR3 has 13 amino acids. Germline trimming cut 7 bases from V and 6 bases from J; bases unmatched to any gene: 11. CDR3 sequence: CSAAGGAPSEQYF. The CDR3 nucleotides are TGCAGCGCCGCCGGGGGGGCCCCCAGCGAGCAGTACTTC.

The genes are TRBV12-3 or TRBV12-4 and TRBJ1-4; TRBD1 matches 8 bases. This CDR3 region has 13 residues. V gave up 6 bases and J gave up 14 bases; unmatched junction bases: 11. This chain's CDR3 is CASRRTGNNALFF. DNA for the CDR3: TGTGCCAGCAGACGGACAGGGAATAACGCGCTGTTTTTT.

Concerning this clone itself: A read error may be the cause here, since a much bigger clone is one base away. V usage is TRBV2 and J usage is TRBJ2-3; maybe TRBD2 (5 bases). The CDR3 sequence is 13 residues long. The V end was cut by 4 bases, the J end by 0 bases, with 5 bases between. Germline values: CDR1 SNHLY, CDR2 FYNNEI. DNA of the CDR3: TGTGCCAGCAGTGGGACTAGCACAGATACGCAGTATTTT. This encodes CASSGTSTDTQYF.

V gene TRBV19 combines with J gene TRBJ2-1; TRBD2 agrees at 9 bases. The germline V gene encodes CDR1 LNHDA and CDR2 SQIVND (reference sequence). CDR3 length: 14 amino acids. The ends lost 7 bases at V and 6 bases at J; junction bases unmatched: 7. The chain's CDR3 is CASTVAGVINEQFF. The CDR3 DNA sequence: TGTGCCAGTACCGTAGCGGGGGTAATCAATGAGCAGTTCTTC.

The CDR3 nucleotides read TGTGCCAGCAGTGACCCTTTTCGGGGAAACACCATATATTTT. Translated, it gives CASSDPFRGNTIYF. This chain joins TRBV6-4 and TRBJ1-3; D unclear. Germline values: CDR1 MRHNA, CDR2 SNTAGT. Trimming shortened V by 2 bases and J by 4 bases, and 9 bases separated the two germline ends. The CDR3 loop spans 14 amino acids.

The rearrangement links TRBV10-2 to TRBJ1-5; TRBD1 matches 7 bases. V trimming: 6 bases; J trimming: 3 bases; junction bases outside the gene matches: 5. CDR3 length equals 14 residues. Germline V gene lookup returns CDR1 WSHSY and CDR2 SAAADI. CDR3 coding DNA: TGCGCCAGCAGGTCGGGACAGTTCAATCAGCCCCAGCATTTT. Encoded protein: CASRSGQFNQPQHF.

The chain uses TRBV30 and TRBJ1-5, with 8 bases lining up with TRBD1. Trimming cost V 5 bases and J 1 base; bases outside gene matches: 4. The CDR3 consists of 14 residues. Germline V CDR1 and CDR2: GTSNPN, SVGIG (reference sequence). The CDR3 is CAWSGGSSNQPQHF. CDR3 bases: TGTGCCTGGTCAGGGGGCAGCAGCAATCAGCCCCAGCATTTT.

Turning to this clone: Within the sample, other DNA sequences also encode this same CDR3. CDR3: CASSPGQGVSPLHF. The CDR3, as DNA: TGTGCCAGCAGTCCCGGACAAGGAGTGTCACCCCTCCACTTT. This sequence joins TRBV7-9 and TRBJ1-6; TRBD1 is a possible D gene (5 bases). The V and J ends lost 6 bases and 10 bases respectively, with 16 bases between them. Germline lookup yields CDR1 SEHNR and CDR2 FQNEAQ (reference sequence). The CDR3 spans 14 residues.

V and J are TRBV6-5 and TRBJ1-5; 7 nucleotides agree with TRBD1. Trimming at V came to 5 bases and at J to 8 bases, leaving 9 bases not matched to a gene. The CDR3 is 14 amino acids. The germline CDR1 and CDR2 sequences are MNHEY and SVGAGI. The CDR3 region is CASSPTGPGEPQHF. DNA for the CDR3: TGTGCCAGCAGTCCGACAGGGCCTGGGGAGCCCCAGCATTTT.

The table lists this clone with many counts. This sequence joins TRBV7-9 and TRBJ1-3, with a tentative D call TRBD1 (6 bases). The germline V gene has CDR1 SEHNR and CDR2 FQNEAQ (reference sequence). CDR3 size: 18 residues. V shed 5 bases and J shed 4 bases, with 24 bases lying between them. CDR3 nucleotides: TGTGCCAGCAGCCTCGACAGGCGAGGGAGTATTTCGGGAAACACCATATATTTT. Translating it yields CASSLDRRGSISGNTIYF. The whole variable domain, filled in from reference TRBV7-9 and TRBJ1-3, reads DTGVSQNPRHKITKRGQNVTFRCDPISEHNRLYWYRQTLGQGPEFLTYFQNEAQLEKSRLLSDRFSAERPKGSFSTLEIQRTEQGDSAMYLCASSLDRRGSISGNTIYFGEGSWLTVV.

CDR3 coding DNA: TGTGCCAGCAGCCCCACAGGACAGGGGTCCGAGCAGTACGTC. Translation: CASSPTGQGSEQYV. The chain joins TRBV3-1 (or the pseudogene TRBV3-2) to TRBJ2-7; 9 bases line up with TRBD1. The germline gives CDR1 LGHDT, CDR2 YNNKEL (reference sequence). V lost 4 bases, J lost 6 bases, and 7 bases stayed unmatched. CDR3 size: 14 residues.

This clone has just a few counts. The rearrangement uses TRBV27 and TRBJ1-3, with unresolved D. CDR1 and CDR2 from the germline V gene are MNHEY and SMNVEV (reference sequence). The CDR3 consists of 13 residues. The germline V and J ends were trimmed by 6 bases and 0 bases, with 6 bases remaining between them. CDR3 DNA sequence: TGTGCCAGCAGGACAAGCTCTGGAAACACCATATATTTT. Protein product: CASRTSSGNTIYF.

J is TRBJ2-1 and V is TRBV2, with D tentatively TRBD2 (6 bases). Trimming stripped 9 bases from V and 3 bases from J, with 12 bases between. CDR1 and CDR2 from the germline V gene are SNHLY and FYNNEI. The CDR3 extends over 13 amino acids. The CDR3 protein is CASAGLNYNEQFF. The CDR3 DNA reads TGTGCCAGTGCGGGACTCAACTACAATGAGCAGTTCTTC.